At least ten counts were recorded for the clone carrying this TCR beta chain. Antigen unknown. These data come from a study of neurological immune-mediated disorders. Study results and caveats: While HTLV-1-associated myelopathy showed the greatest TCR clonal expansion, multiple sclerosis showed the least, falling below healthy controls.

Germline CDR1 is SGHRS and CDR2 is YFSETQ. The V gene lost 0 bases and the J gene lost 1 base, with 7 bases spanning the gap. The CDR3 is made up of 14 amino acids. By 5'RACE with 10-nucleotide random UMIs, the cDNA was made. Using its own MiXCR run on the 5' RACE reads, TCRdb lists one record per CDR3 protein. The table has tens of thousands of distinct CDR3 sequences, over 3.5% seen once. V is TRBV5-1 and J is TRBJ1-1; no firm D call. This receptor was identified in a man between 60 and 70 years old with multiple sclerosis. Sequencing was carried out using PBMCs. CDR3 bases: TGCGCCAGCAGCTTGGCTGGGCCGAACACTGAAGCTTTCTTT. Protein product: CASSLAGPNTEAFF.